These 30 T cell receptor beta chains share one sample of origin, sequenced in a study of Graves' ophthalmopathy and Graves' hyperthyroidism. The authors amplified TCR beta CDR3 regions, and they did so from RNA transcripts for repertoire sequencing. HTBI-primed first-round RT-PCR preceded second-round multiplex PCR. TCRdb ran MiXCR on the multiplex PCR reads and lists one entry per CDR3 protein. The data show some 410,000 distinct CDR3 sequences, with roughly 20% seen just once and roughly 3% held by the top ten. Sequencing used peripheral blood. These receptor sequences come from a woman younger than 35 with stable Graves' hyperthyroidism.

This chain connects TRBV7-2 to TRBJ2-5; D is perhaps TRBD1 (6 bases). Germline loops: CDR1 SGHTA, CDR2 FQGNSA. The CDR3 covers 14 residues. Trimming cost V 5 bases and J 5 bases, with 15 bases left between them. CDR3 region: CASSPQGIVETQYF. The CDR3 DNA follows: TGTGCCAGCAGCCCTCAGGGGATAGTTGAGACCCAGTACTTC. Full variable domain (rest looked up from reference TRBV7-2 and TRBJ2-5): GAGVSQSPSNKVTEKGKDVELRCDPISGHTALYWYRQSLGQGLEFLIYFQGNSAPDKSGLPSDRFSAERTGGSVSTLTIQRTQQEDSAVYLCASSPQGIVETQYFGPGTRLLVL.

This clonotype appeared many times. The CDR3 region has the DNA TGTGCCAGCAGTGACATGCGAAATCAGCCCCAGCATTTT. Protein product: CASSDMRNQPQHF. The chain employs TRBV2 and TRBJ1-5; D unclear. Germline V gene lookup returns CDR1 SNHLY and CDR2 FYNNEI. The CDR3 consists of 13 residues. Trimming cost V 3 bases and J 4 bases, with 7 bases left between them.

This clonotype has at least ten counts. V gene TRBV24-1 combines with J gene TRBJ2-5; no clear D gene. The V end was cut by 8 bases, the J end by 5 bases, with 8 bases between. Germline CDR1 reads KGHDR; CDR2 reads SFDVKD. This CDR3 spans 11 amino acids. CDR3 nucleotide sequence: TGTGCCACCATGGTGGGGGAGACCCAGTACTTC. This translates into CATMVGETQYF.

This clonotype was seen at least ten times. This CDR3 reads CASSYGTDSYEQYF. Written as DNA, the CDR3 is TGTGCCAGCAGTTATGGGACAGACTCCTACGAGCAGTACTTC. This chain connects TRBV6-5 to TRBJ2-7, with 7 bases aligning to TRBD1. In germline, CDR1 is MNHEY, CDR2 SVGAGI. This CDR3 has 14 amino acids. V gave up 3 bases and J gave up 0 bases; unmatched junction bases: 2.

CDR3 in amino acids: CATSVGARDYRNYGYTF. The CDR3 coding sequence is TGTGCCACCAGTGTGGGAGCCAGGGATTATCGTAACTATGGCTACACCTTC. The chain joins TRBV24-1 to TRBJ1-2; a possible D gene is TRBD1 (5 bases). Trimming removed 5 bases from V and 1 base from J, with 19 bases in between. Germline-derived CDR1 and CDR2 are KGHDR and SFDVKD. This CDR3 comprises 17 residues.

The chain is built from TRBV28 and TRBJ1-2; D call uncertain. Trimming took off 4 bases at V and 8 bases at J, with 11 bases between the two ends. The CDR3 has 12 residues. Per the germline V gene, CDR1 is MDHEN and CDR2 is SYDVKM. For the CDR3, the DNA is TGTGCCAGCAGTTCATTCGTCGCGGGCTACACCTTC. Amino acids: CASSSFVAGYTF.

This clonotype was seen repeatedly, ten times or more. This chain connects TRBV30 to TRBJ1-5, with a weak D call TRBD1 (5 bases). Germline CDR1 and CDR2: GTSNPN and SVGIG (reference sequence). This CDR3 spans 13 amino acids. Trimming shortened V by 5 bases and J by 3 bases, and 11 bases separated the two germline ends. The CDR3 spells CAWPGQSNQPQHF. DNA for the CDR3: TGTGCCTGGCCTGGACAATCCAATCAGCCCCAGCATTTT.

The chain carries TRBV24-1 and TRBJ2-3; TRBD1 is a possible D gene (5 bases). Between the trimmed V and J ends, which lost 1 base and 3 bases, there was a span of 13 bases. This CDR3 has 16 residues. CDR1 is KGHDR and CDR2 is SFDVKD in the germline V gene. In nucleotides, the CDR3 is TGTGCCACCAGTGATTTTTCAGGGTGGAGTACAGATACGCAGTATTTT. This codes for CATSDFSGWSTDTQYF.

This clonotype turned up a few times. The chain links TRBV12-3 or TRBV12-4 to TRBJ2-5; D perhaps matches TRBD1 (6 bases). The CDR3 loop spans 16 amino acids. The ends were cut back, 5 bases at V and 5 bases at J, with 21 bases in the middle. CDR3 amino acids: CASSPGKTGQGETQYF. The CDR3 coding sequence is TGTGCCAGCAGTCCAGGGAAAACTGGCCAGGGGGAGACCCAGTACTTC.

As to this clonotype: Mismatch with germline at one junction end may stem from a read error. The chain recombines TRBV19 with TRBJ2-4; TRBD2 aligns across 8 bases. This CDR3 has 16 amino acids. Germline assignment: CDR1 LNHDA and CDR2 SQIVND (reference sequence). CDR3 sequence reads: CASSVSGSLAKNIKYF. The CDR3 coding sequence is TGTGCCAGTAGTGTGAGCGGGAGCCTAGCCAAAAACATTAAGTACTTC.

This clonotype was detected many times. V and J are TRBV13 and TRBJ2-7; D is undetermined. The CDR3 extends over 18 amino acids. Germline V CDR1 and CDR2: PRHDT, FYEKMQ (reference sequence). Between the trimmed V and J ends, which lost 4 bases and 6 bases, there was a span of 28 bases. The CDR3 loop is CASSSSSRLGTRVLEQYF. CDR3 sequence (DNA): TGTGCCAGCAGCTCCAGCTCCCGTCTTGGCACTCGCGTTCTCGAGCAGTACTTC. Based on the CDR3 plus reference TRBV13 and TRBJ2-7, the full variable domain is AAGVIQSPRHLIKEKRETATLKCYPIPRHDTVYWYQQGPGQDPQFLISFYEKMQSDKGSIPDRFSAQQFSDYHSELNMSSLELGDSALYFCASSSSSRLGTRVLEQYFGPGTRLTVT.

This clonotype was recorded many times. The genes are TRBV24-1 and TRBJ1-1; maybe TRBD1 (6 bases). Trimming removed 6 bases from V and 10 bases from J, with 11 bases in between. Germline V gene sequence: CDR1 KGHDR, CDR2 SFDVKD. The CDR3 sequence is 11 residues long. CDR3 sequence: CATSQGGGAFF. The DNA for the CDR3 is TGTGCCACCAGTCAAGGGGGAGGAGCTTTCTTT.

This clonotype occurred many times. This chain links TRBV6-1 with TRBJ1-1, with a weak D call TRBD1 (5 bases). This CDR3 region has 14 residues. With 2 bases removed from V and 3 bases from J, the gap between germline ends came to 10 bases. Germline V lookup: CDR1 MNHNS, CDR2 SASEGT. CDR3: CASSESWGDTEAFF. As DNA, the CDR3 is TGTGCCAGCAGTGAAAGTTGGGGGGACACTGAAGCTTTCTTT.

This clonotype was observed many times. V usage is TRBV2 and J usage is TRBJ1-2; 7 nucleotides agree with TRBD1. The germline CDR1 and CDR2 sequences are SNHLY and FYNNEI. The CDR3 spans 12 residues. J gave up 7 bases and V 8 bases, and 7 bases lay outside the gene matches. CDR3: CASSRGATGYTF. In DNA, the CDR3 is TGTGCCAGCTCCAGGGGGGCGACTGGCTACACCTTC. Drawing the rest from reference TRBV2 and TRBJ1-2, the complete variable domain is EPEVTQTPSHQVTQMGQEVILRCVPISNHLYFYWYRQILGQKVEFLVSFYNNEISEKSEIFDDQFSVERPDGSNFTLKIRSTKLEDSAMYFCASSRGATGYTFGSGTRLTVV.

The chain has TRBV30 and TRBJ2-5; D possibly uses TRBD1 or TRBD2 (6 bases each). The CDR3 consists of 13 residues. With 5 bases removed from V and 2 bases from J, the gap between germline ends came to 12 bases. In germline, CDR1 is GTSNPN, CDR2 SVGIG (reference sequence). CDR3 sequence (DNA): TGTGCCTGGGGACGGGGGCTACAAGAGACCCAGTACTTC. This encodes CAWGRGLQETQYF.

This clonotype was counted many times. The chain couples TRBV10-3 to TRBJ1-5, with a weak D call TRBD1 (5 bases). V was trimmed by 4 bases and J by 4 bases, leaving 8 bases between them. This CDR3 contains 13 residues. Germline CDR1 reads ENHRY; CDR2 reads SYGVKD. This CDR3 is CAISGQINQPQHF. The DNA of the CDR3 is TGTGCCATCAGTGGACAGATAAATCAGCCCCAGCATTTT.

Many counts were recorded for this clonotype. The J gene is TRBJ1-6, the V gene TRBV6-1, with TRBD1 matching 7 bases. CDR3 length equals 15 residues. J lost 10 bases, V lost 6 bases, and 12 bases had no gene match. Looked up from germline, CDR1 is MNHNS and CDR2 is SASEGT. CDR3 amino acids: CASSPAPGGRSPLHF. The CDR3 DNA follows: TGTGCCAGCAGCCCAGCCCCAGGGGGAAGGTCACCCCTCCACTTT.

This clonotype showed up just a few times. The chain carries TRBV2 and TRBJ2-7; maybe TRBD1 (6 bases). Germline V gives CDR1 SNHLY, CDR2 FYNNEI. The CDR3 extends over 13 amino acids. The germline V and J ends were trimmed by 4 bases and 3 bases, with 10 bases remaining between them. DNA of the CDR3: TGTGCCAGCAGTGGACAGGTACACTACGAGCAGTACTTC. It codes for CASSGQVHYEQYF.

This clonotype was picked up many times. The chain uses TRBV5-1 and TRBJ1-2; 7 bases are shared with TRBD1. Germline CDR1 SGHRS, CDR2 YFSETQ. Trimming cost V 1 base and J 5 bases; bases outside gene matches: 14. This CDR3 contains 17 residues. For the CDR3, the DNA is TGCGCCAGCAGCTTGTTAACAGGGGCCAGCTCCGGGTATGGCTACACCTTC. It yields the protein CASSLLTGASSGYGYTF.

In this sample, this clonotype turned up many times. The chain recombines TRBV7-3 with TRBJ1-5; D not certain. The CDR3 is made up of 16 amino acids. Deletions cut 7 bases from V and 1 base from J, with 17 bases between. CDR1 SGHTA and CDR2 FQGTGA come from the germline V gene. The DNA for the CDR3 is TGTGCCAGCAAACTCCGGGAGGTTCGCAGCAATCAGCCCCAGCATTTT. Its protein product is CASKLREVRSNQPQHF.

This clonotype occurred many times. The CDR3 nucleotides read TGTGCCAGCAGTGAAGATCAGGGGAATTCACCCCTCCACTTT. It specifies CASSEDQGNSPLHF. The chain uses TRBV6-1 and TRBJ1-6; D possibly corresponds to TRBD1 (6 bases). The CDR3 has 14 amino acids. V lost 1 base, J lost 7 bases, and 8 bases lay in between. Germline V gene data show CDR1 as MNHNS and CDR2 as SASEGT.

V usage is TRBV28 and J usage is TRBJ1-1, with 7 bases lining up with TRBD1. The V gene end was trimmed by 6 bases and the J gene end by 4 bases; junction bases not matched to a gene: 5. Germline assignment: CDR1 MDHEN and CDR2 SYDVKM. There are 13 residues in the CDR3. The CDR3 DNA is TGTGCCAGCAGGCGTGGGACAGTCACTGAAGCTTTCTTT. Protein: CASRRGTVTEAFF.

The chain is built from TRBV7-3 and TRBJ1-2; no firm D call. The germline V gene has CDR1 SGHTA and CDR2 FQGTGA. The CDR3 runs to 15 residues. V lost 6 bases, J lost 0 bases, and 14 bases lay in between. CDR3 bases: TGTGCCAGCAGAGACGGATTCTTTTCTAACTATGGCTACACCTTC. It is translated as CASRDGFFSNYGYTF. The entire variable domain, with the rest obtained from reference TRBV7-3 and TRBJ1-2, is as follows: GAGVSQTPSNKVTEKGKYVELRCDPISGHTALYWYRQSLGQGPEFLIYFQGTGAADDSGLPNDRFFAVRPEGSVSTLKIQRTERGDSAVYLCASRDGFFSNYGYTFGSGTRLTVV.

The rearrangement uses TRBV11-1 and TRBJ2-5; no clear D gene. The V end lost 5 bases, the J end lost 4 bases, and 17 bases lay between the germline ends. CDR3 size: 15 residues. Germline V lookup: CDR1 SGHAT, CDR2 FQDESV (reference sequence). The CDR3, as DNA: TGTGCCAGCAGCCCGGCTAGAAGCCCAATAGAGACCCAGTACTTC. This gives the protein CASSPARSPIETQYF.

This clonotype was found many times. The chain joins TRBV28 to TRBJ1-1, with D unresolved. Germline CDR1 is MDHEN and CDR2 is SYDVKM. This CDR3 has 11 residues. V was clipped by 7 bases and J by 4 bases, with 7 bases between them. CDR3 sequence: CASTRLTEAFF. CDR3 nucleotide sequence: TGTGCCAGCACACGGCTCACTGAAGCTTTCTTT.

The rearrangement uses TRBV6-4 and TRBJ2-5, with a tentative D call TRBD1 (6 bases). In germline, CDR1 is MRHNA, CDR2 SNTAGT. This CDR3 spans 16 amino acids. Deletions cut 4 bases from V and 1 base from J, with 16 bases between. The DNA for the CDR3 is TGTGCCAGCAGTGGAATTGGGGGCTTACTCCAAGAGACCCAGTACTTC. Translation: CASSGIGGLLQETQYF.

The chain is built from TRBV13 and TRBJ1-2; 10 positions match TRBD1. After removal of 5 bases from V and 4 bases from J, the junction contained 10 bases not matched to a gene. The CDR3 length is 16 residues. The germline V gene has CDR1 PRHDT and CDR2 FYEKMQ (reference sequence). Here the CDR3 DNA reads TGTGCCAGCAGCCCCGGGACAGGGGAGCTTCGCTATGGCTACACCTTC. This sequence encodes CASSPGTGELRYGYTF.

This clonotype was found a few times. The junction departs from the called germline gene at one end, perhaps through a read error. V is TRBV20-1 and J is TRBJ1-1, with D possibly TRBD1 on 5 matching bases. Looked up from germline, CDR1 is DFQATT and CDR2 is SNEGSKA (reference sequence). The CDR3 is made up of 12 amino acids. This chain's CDR3 is CSASLGGTDAFF. CDR3 nucleotides: TGCAGTGCTAGTCTGGGGGGGACTGACGCTTTCTTT.

This clonotype was detected ten times or more. This chain joins TRBV7-9 and TRBJ2-7; TRBD2 matches at 7 bases. CDR1 and CDR2 from the germline V gene are SEHNR and FQNEAQ (reference sequence). Trimming at V came to 4 bases and at J to 2 bases, leaving 2 bases not matched to a gene. The CDR3 length is 13 residues. CDR3 DNA: TGTGCCAGCAGCTCTCTAGCGGCCTACGAGCAGTACTTC. Its protein is CASSSLAAYEQYF.

This clonotype was counted many times. This chain connects TRBV6-2 or TRBV6-3 to TRBJ1-1; 8 bases line up with TRBD1. The germline gives CDR1 MNHEY, CDR2 SVGEGT. After removal of 0 bases from V and 6 bases from J, the junction contained 18 bases not matched to a gene. The CDR3 consists of 19 residues. The CDR3 sequence is CASSYSSRGREYKGPEAFF. CDR3 nucleotides: TGTGCCAGCAGTTACTCGAGCAGGGGGCGCGAGTATAAGGGACCTGAAGCTTTCTTT.